The rows below give T cell receptor beta chains drawn from one sample of a study of CD8+CD57+ T cells in acquired aplastic anemia. TCRdb re-derived calls from the reads in MiXCR, one entry per CDR3 protein. The table shows over 150,000 distinct CDR3 sequences, with about 53% occurring only once. Sample: sorted CD4+, CD8+, or CD8+CD57+ T cells (not recorded which) from PBMCs. Receptors were obtained from a human donor in good health, serving as a control. Both conserved end residues are part of each CDR3. D genes are given only for firm matches. Expanded clones are given a class, and other clones once, few, many or no size at all.

TRBV5-5	TRBJ1-2	-	once	CASSAVGVSYGYTF	TGTGCCAGCAGCGCTGTGGGCGTGAGTTATGGCTACACCTTC
TRBV7-6	TRBJ2-5	-	many	CASSLGGVPQETQYF	TGTGCCAGCAGCTTAGGGGGGGTCCCCCAAGAGACCCAGTACTTC
TRBV7-9	TRBJ1-1	-	-	CASTRGRAHEDPEAFF	TGTGCCAGCACCCGAGGTCGGGCGCACGAGGACCCTGAAGCTTTCTTT
TRBV20-1	TRBJ2-5	TRBD2	-	CSARHSGGSVTQYF	TGCAGTGCTAGACACAGCGGCGGGAGCGTGACCCAGTACTTC
TRBV29-1	TRBJ1-1	TRBD1	-	CSVRDREGNTEAFF	TGCAGCGTGCGGGACAGGGAGGGAAACACTGAAGCTTTCTTT
TRBV2	TRBJ2-7	-	-	CASSGQRGYEQYF	TGTGCCAGCAGTGGACAAAGGGGGTACGAGCAGTACTTC
TRBV6-1	TRBJ1-5	-	-	CASSERGEEYQPQHF	TGTGCCAGCAGTGAGAGAGGGGAGGAATATCAGCCCCAGCATTTT
TRBV29-1	TRBJ2-3	-	-	CSVHGADTDTQYF	TGCAGCGTCCATGGCGCAGACACAGATACGCAGTATTTT
TRBV7-2	TRBJ1-2	TRBD1	-	CASSDYRGTGYTF	TGTGCCAGCAGCGATTACAGGGGAACTGGCTACACCTTC
TRBV4-3	TRBJ1-2	TRBD1	many	CASSHGQDNNYGYTF	TGCGCCAGCAGCCACGGACAGGATAACAACTATGGCTACACCTTC
TRBV29-1	TRBJ2-1	-	-	CSVETENEQFF	TGCAGCGTTGAAACCGAAAATGAGCAGTTCTTC
TRBV4-2	TRBJ2-5	TRBD1	many	CASSQGGTGPQETQYF	TGTGCCAGCAGCCAAGGAGGGACAGGCCCCCAAGAGACCCAGTACTTC
TRBV19	TRBJ1-1	TRBD1	-	CASRTAGTGGRTEAFF	TGTGCCAGTAGGACTGCCGGGACAGGGGGAAGGACTGAAGCTTTCTTT
TRBV12-3/TRBV12-4	TRBJ2-5	-	-	CASLFVGKETQYF	TGTGCCAGCTTGTTCGTCGGCAAAGAGACCCAGTACTTC
TRBV7-3	TRBJ1-1	-	once	CASSPSGSMNTEAFF	TGTGCCAGCAGCCCCAGCGGATCCATGAACACTGAAGCTTTCTTT
TRBV7-2	TRBJ2-7	-	-	CASSLQGSGTGELYF	TGTGCCAGCAGCTTACAGGGTTCGGGAACCGGGGAGCTGTACTTC
TRBV7-9	TRBJ1-2	-	-	CASSLGIGQGRGYTF	TGTGCCAGCAGCTTAGGTATCGGGCAGGGTCGTGGCTACACCTTC
TRBV7-3	TRBJ2-1	TRBD1	-	CASSEGTGPNNEQFF	TGTGCCAGCAGCGAGGGGACAGGACCCAACAATGAGCAGTTCTTC
TRBV13	TRBJ2-7	TRBD2	many	CASSPPLAGKGEQYF	TGTGCCAGCAGCCCACCACTAGCGGGGAAGGGGGAGCAGTACTTC
TRBV20-1	TRBJ1-2	TRBD1	few	CSGGQGEAYGYTF	TGCAGTGGGGGGCAGGGGGAGGCCTATGGCTACACCTTC
TRBV5-1	TRBJ2-6	TRBD1	-	CASSFGQVLPSSGANVLTF	TGCGCCAGCAGCTTTGGACAGGTACTCCCGAGCTCTGGGGCCAACGTCCTGACTTTC
TRBV20-1	TRBJ1-5	-	few	CSASEGTIQPQHF	TGCAGTGCTAGTGAGGGCACTATCCAGCCCCAGCATTTT
TRBV20-1	TRBJ2-5	-	-	CSARTGTEETQYF	TGCAGTGCTAGGACCGGGACGGAAGAGACCCAGTACTTC
TRBV15	TRBJ2-1	-	once	CATSRVRLLTGGSNEQFF	TGTGCCACCAGCAGAGTGCGTCTCTTGACAGGAGGTAGCAATGAGCAGTTCTTC
TRBV2	TRBJ1-1	-	many	CASSQTQWGLDTEAFF	TGTGCCAGCAGTCAAACCCAGTGGGGGTTGGACACTGAAGCTTTCTTT
TRBV11-2	TRBJ2-1	-	few	CASSLARTYEQFF	TGTGCCAGCAGCTTAGCCAGGACGTATGAGCAGTTCTTC